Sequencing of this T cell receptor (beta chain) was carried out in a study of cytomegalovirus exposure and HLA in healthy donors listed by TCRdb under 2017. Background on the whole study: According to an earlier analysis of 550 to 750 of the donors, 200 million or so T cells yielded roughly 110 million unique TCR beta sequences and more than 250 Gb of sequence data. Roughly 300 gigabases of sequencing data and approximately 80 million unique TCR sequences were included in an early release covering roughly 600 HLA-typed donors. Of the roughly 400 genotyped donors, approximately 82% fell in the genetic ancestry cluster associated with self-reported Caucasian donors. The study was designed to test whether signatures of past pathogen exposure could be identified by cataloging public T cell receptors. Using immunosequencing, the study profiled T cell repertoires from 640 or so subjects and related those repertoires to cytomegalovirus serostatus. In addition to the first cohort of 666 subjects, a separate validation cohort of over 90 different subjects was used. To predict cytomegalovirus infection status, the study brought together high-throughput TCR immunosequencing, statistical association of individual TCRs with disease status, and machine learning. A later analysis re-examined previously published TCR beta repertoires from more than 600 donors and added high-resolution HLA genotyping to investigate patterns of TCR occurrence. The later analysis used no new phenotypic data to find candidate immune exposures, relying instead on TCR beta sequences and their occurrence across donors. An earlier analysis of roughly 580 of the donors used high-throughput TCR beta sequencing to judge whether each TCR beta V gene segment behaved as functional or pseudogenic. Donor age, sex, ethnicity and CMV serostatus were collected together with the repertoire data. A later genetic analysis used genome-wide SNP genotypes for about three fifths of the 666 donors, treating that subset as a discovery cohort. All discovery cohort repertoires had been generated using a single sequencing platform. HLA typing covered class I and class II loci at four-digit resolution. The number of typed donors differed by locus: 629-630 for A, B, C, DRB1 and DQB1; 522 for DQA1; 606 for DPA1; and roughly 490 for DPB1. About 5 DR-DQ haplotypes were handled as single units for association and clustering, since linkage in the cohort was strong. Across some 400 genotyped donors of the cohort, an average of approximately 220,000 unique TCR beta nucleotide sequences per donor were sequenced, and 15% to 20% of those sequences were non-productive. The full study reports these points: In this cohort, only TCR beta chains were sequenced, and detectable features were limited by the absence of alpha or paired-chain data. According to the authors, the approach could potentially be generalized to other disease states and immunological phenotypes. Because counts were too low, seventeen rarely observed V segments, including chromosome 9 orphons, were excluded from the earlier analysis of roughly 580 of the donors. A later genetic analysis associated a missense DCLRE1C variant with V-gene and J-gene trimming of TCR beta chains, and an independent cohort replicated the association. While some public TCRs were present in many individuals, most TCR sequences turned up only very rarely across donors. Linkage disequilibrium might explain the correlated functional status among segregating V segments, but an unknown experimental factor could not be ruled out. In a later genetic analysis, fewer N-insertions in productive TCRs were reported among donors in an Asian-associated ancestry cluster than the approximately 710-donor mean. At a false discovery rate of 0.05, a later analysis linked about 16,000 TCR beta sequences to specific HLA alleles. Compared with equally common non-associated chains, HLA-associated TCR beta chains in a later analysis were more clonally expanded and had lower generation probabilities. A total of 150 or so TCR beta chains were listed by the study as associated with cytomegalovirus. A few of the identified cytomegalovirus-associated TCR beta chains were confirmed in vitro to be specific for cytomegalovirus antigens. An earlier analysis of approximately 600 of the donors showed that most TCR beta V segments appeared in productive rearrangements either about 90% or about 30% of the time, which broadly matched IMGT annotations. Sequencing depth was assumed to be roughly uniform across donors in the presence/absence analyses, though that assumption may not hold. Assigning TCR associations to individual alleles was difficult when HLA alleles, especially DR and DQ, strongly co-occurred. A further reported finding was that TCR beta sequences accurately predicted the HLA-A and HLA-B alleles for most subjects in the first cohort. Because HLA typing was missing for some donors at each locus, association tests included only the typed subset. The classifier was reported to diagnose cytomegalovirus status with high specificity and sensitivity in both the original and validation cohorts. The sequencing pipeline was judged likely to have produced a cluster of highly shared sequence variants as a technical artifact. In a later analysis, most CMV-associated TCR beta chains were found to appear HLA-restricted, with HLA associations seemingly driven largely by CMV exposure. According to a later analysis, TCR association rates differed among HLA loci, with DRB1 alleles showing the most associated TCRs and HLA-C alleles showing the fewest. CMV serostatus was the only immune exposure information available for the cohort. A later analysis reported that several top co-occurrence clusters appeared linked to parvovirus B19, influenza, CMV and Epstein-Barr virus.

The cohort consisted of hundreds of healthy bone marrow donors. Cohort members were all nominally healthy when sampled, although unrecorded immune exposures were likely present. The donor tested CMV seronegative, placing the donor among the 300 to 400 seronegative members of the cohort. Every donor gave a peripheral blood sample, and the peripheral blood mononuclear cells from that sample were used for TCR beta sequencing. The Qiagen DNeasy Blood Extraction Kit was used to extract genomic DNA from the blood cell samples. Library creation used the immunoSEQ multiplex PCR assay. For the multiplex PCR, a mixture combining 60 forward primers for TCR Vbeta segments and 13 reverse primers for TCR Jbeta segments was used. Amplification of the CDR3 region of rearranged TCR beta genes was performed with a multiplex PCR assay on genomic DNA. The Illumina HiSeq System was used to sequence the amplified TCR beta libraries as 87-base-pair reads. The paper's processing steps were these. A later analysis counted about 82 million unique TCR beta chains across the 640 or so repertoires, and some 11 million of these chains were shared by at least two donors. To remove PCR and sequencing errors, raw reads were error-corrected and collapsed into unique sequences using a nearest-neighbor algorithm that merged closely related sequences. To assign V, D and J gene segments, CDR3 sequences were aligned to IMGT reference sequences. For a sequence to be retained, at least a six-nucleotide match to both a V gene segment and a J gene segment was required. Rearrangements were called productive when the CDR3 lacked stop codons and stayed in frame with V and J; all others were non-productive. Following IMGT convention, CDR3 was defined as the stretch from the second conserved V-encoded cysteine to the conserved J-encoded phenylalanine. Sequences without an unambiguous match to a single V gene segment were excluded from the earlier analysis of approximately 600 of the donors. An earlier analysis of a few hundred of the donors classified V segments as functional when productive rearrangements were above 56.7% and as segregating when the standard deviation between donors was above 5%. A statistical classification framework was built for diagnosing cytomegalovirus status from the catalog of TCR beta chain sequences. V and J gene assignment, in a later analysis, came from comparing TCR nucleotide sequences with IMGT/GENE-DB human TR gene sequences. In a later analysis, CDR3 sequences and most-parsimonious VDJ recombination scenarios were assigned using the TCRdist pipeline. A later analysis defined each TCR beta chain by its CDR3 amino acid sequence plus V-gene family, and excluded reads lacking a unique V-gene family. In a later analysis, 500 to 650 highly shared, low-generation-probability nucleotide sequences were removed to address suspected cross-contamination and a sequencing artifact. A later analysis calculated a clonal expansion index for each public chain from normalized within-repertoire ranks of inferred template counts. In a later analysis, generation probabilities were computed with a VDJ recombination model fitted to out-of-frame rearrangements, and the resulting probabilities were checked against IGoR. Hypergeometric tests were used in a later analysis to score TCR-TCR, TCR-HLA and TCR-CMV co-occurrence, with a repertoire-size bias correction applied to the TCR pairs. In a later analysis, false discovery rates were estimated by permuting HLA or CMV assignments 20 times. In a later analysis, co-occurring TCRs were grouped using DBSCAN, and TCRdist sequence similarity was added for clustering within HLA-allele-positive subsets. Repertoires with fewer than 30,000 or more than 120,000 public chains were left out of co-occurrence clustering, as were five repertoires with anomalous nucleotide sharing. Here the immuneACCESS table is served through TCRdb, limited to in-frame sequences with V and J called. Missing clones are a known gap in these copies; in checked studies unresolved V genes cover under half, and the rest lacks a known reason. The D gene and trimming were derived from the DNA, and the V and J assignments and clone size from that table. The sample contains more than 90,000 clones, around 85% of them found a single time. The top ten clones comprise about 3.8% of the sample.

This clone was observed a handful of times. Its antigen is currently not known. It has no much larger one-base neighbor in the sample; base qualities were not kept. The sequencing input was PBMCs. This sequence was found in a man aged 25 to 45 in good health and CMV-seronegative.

The DNA sequence is as follows: TGTGCCAGCAGTAGGGGGGAGGGAACTGAGCAGTTCTTC. Protein translation: CASSRGEGTEQFF. Recombination joined TRBV2 with TRBJ2-1, with TRBD2 perhaps the D gene, on 7 matching bases. Taken from cysteine to phenylalanine, the CDR3 has 13 residues. Just the 39-base CDR3 DNA is kept, in frame starting at base 1. The junction shows trimming of 5 bases on V and 9 bases on J, plus 14 bases between the germline ends. CDR1 and CDR2, looked up from the germline V gene, are SNHLY and FYNNEI. Full variable domain (CDR3 extended with the reference TRBV2 and TRBJ2-1 proteins): EPEVTQTPSHQVTQMGQEVILRCVPISNHLYFYWYRQILGQKVEFLVSFYNNEISEKSEIFDDQFSVERPDGSNFTLKIRSTKLEDSAMYFCASSRGEGTEQFFGPGTRLTVL.